This TCR beta chain is drawn from a study of T cell responses to AZD1222 COVID-19 vaccine. Study-level results: Repertoires were obtained solely post-peak T cell response. CD4 TCRs associated with vaccination spanned spike, dominating at 160-218 and 743-854. Just a handful of people given AZD1222 tested seropositive at baseline.

The table came from immunoSEQ multiplex PCR; TCRdb's copy has only in-frame clones and leaves some out. There are around 130,000 clones in the sample; more than 75% occur only once, and 3.1% lies in the top ten. Second doses at about 4 or about 12 weeks were pooled. Remarks on this clone: What it binds is unknown.

This CDR3 contains 14 residues. The V end lost 2 bases, the J end lost 8 bases, and 15 bases lay between the germline ends. From germline, CDR1 is SGHTA and CDR2 FQGTGA. This sample comprised peripheral blood, obtained 28 days after the second AZD1222 dose. The chain has TRBV7-3 and TRBJ1-2, with a tentative D call TRBD1 (5 bases). This TCR was recovered from an adult who received the AZD1222 COVID-19 vaccine. The CDR3 here is CASSLWGTVVGYTF. In DNA, the CDR3 is TGTGCCAGCAGCTTATGGGGGACCGTCGTAGGCTACACCTTC.